This TCR beta chain stems from a study of cytomegalovirus exposure and HLA in healthy donors. Trimming shortened V by 3 bases and J by 3 bases, and 10 bases separated the two germline ends. Germline CDR1 reads SGDLS; CDR2 reads YYNGEE. The CDR3 is 13 amino acids. With 60 Vbeta and 13 Jbeta primers, the PCR was carried out. The protocol was immunoSEQ multiplex PCR, while the TCRdb copy is restricted to in-frame clones and leaves out a portion. The profile shows more than 200,000 clones, about 79% of them singletons. V is TRBV9 and J is TRBJ2-7; TRBD1 is a possible D gene (6 bases). The specimen sequenced was PBMCs. The sequence was collected from a male donor in good health and CMV-seronegative. As DNA, the CDR3 is TGTGCCAGCAGCGCAGGCAGGGGCTACGAGCAGTACTTC. Translated: CASSAGRGYEQYF.